The clone carrying this TCR beta chain was picked up a small number of times. The data were taken from a study of identical twins. TCRdb ran MiXCR on the 5' RACE reads and lists one entry per CDR3 protein. The table lists a few hundred thousand distinct CDR3 sequences, about 18% of them singletons. The CDR3 runs 14 residues. Between the trimmed V and J ends, which lost 5 bases and 0 bases, there was a span of 11 bases. Per germline, CDR1 MNHEY and CDR2 SMNVEV (reference sequence). V is TRBV27 and J is TRBJ2-7, with a weak D call TRBD1 (6 bases). The clonotype originates from a man in his forties or fifties in good health. The sequencing sample was made of naive T cells sorted from blood. The CDR3 nucleotides are TGTGCCAGCAGTCGTGGACAGAACTCCTACGAGCAGTACTTC. It codes for CASSRGQNSYEQYF.